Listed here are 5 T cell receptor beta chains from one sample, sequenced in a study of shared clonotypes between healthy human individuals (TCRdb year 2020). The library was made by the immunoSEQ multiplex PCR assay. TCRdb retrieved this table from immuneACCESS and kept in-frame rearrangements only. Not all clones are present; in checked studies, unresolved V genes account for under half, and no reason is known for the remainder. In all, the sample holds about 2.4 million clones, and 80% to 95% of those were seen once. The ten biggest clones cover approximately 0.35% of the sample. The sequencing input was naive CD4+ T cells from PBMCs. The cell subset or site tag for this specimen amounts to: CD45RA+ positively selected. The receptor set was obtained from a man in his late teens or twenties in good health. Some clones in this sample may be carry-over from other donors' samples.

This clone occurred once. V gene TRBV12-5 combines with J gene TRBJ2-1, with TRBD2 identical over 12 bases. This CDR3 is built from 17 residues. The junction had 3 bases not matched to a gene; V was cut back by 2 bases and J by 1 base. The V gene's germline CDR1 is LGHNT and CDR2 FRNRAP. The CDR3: CASGLRLAGGSYNEQFF. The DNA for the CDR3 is TGTGCTAGTGGTTTGAGGCTAGCGGGAGGGTCCTACAATGAGCAGTTCTTC.

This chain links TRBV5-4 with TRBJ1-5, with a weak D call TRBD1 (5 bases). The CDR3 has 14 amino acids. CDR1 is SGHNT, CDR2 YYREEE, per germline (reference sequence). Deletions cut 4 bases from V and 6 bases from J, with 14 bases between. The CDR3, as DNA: TGTGCCAGCAGCCCAATTCCGGGGGGTCAGCCCCAGCATTTT. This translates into CASSPIPGGQPQHF.

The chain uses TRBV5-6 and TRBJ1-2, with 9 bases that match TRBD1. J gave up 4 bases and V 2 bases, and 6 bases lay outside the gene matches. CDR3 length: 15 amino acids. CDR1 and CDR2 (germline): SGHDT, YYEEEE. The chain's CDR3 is CASSFPGQGSYGYTF. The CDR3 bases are TGTGCCAGCAGCTTTCCGGGACAGGGTAGCTATGGCTACACCTTC. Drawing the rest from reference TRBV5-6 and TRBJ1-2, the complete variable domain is DAGVTQSPTHLIKTRGQQVTLRCSPKSGHDTVSWYQQALGQGPQFIFQYYEEEERQRGNFPDRFSGHQFPNYSSELNVNALLLGDSALYLCASSFPGQGSYGYTFGSGTRLTVV.

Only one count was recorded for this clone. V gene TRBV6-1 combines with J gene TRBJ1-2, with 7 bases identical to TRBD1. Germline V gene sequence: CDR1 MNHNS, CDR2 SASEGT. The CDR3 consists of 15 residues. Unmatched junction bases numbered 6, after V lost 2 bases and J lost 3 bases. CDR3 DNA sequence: TGTGCCAGCAGTGAACCAGGACAGGTCTACTATGGCTACACCTTC. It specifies CASSEPGQVYYGYTF.

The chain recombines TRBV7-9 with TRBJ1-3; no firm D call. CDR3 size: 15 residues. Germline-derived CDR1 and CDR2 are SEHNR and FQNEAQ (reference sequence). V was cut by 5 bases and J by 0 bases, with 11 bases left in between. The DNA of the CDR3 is TGTGCCAGCAGCCCAGACCTGCGCTCTGGAAACACCATATATTTT. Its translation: CASSPDLRSGNTIYF.